A selection of T cell receptor beta chains follows, all from one sample in a study of T cell clones after liver transplantation. Method: immunoSEQ multiplex PCR; TCRdb's copy keeps in-frame clones and lacks some. The table has 40,000 to 55,000 clones, 65% to 80% seen once; the top ten hold just under 10%. This specimen was CD4+ T cells from blood, taken around 54 months after liver transplant. These receptors all come from a human patient who received a liver transplant. Some T cells may be the graft donor's. Both conserved end residues are part of each CDR3. The D gene is left open where the match is weak. A clone size is listed for some rows: how often the clone was seen (once, few, many), or a class if it is expanded.

V: TRBV10-3
D: NA
size: NA
J: TRBJ1-5
CDR3: CAASQGIDSAQAQHF
DNA: TGTGCCGCATCCCAGGGGATAGACAGCGCCCAAGCCCAGCATTTT

V: TRBV9
D: TRBD2
size: NA
J: TRBJ2-3
CDR3: CASSLRNGLAGGSTDTQYF
DNA: TGTGCCAGCAGCCTCCGAAATGGACTAGCGGGGGGAAGCACAGATACGCAGTATTTT

V: TRBV7-6
D: NA
size: NA
J: TRBJ2-1
CDR3: CASSYRDGSYNEQFF
DNA: TGTGCCAGCAGTTACCGGGACGGATCTTACAATGAGCAGTTCTTC

V: TRBV29-1
D: NA
size: few
J: TRBJ2-5
CDR3: CSATRQVGETQYF
DNA: TGCAGCGCCACTAGACAGGTCGGAGAGACCCAGTACTTC

V: TRBV28
D: TRBD1
size: NA
J: TRBJ1-5
CDR3: CASSSRDRETGQPQHF
DNA: TGTGCCAGCAGTTCAAGGGACAGGGAAACGGGACAGCCCCAGCATTTT

V: TRBV7-9
D: NA
size: NA
J: TRBJ2-2
CDR3: CASSLGAANTGELFF
DNA: TGTGCCAGCAGCTTAGGGGCAGCGAACACCGGGGAGCTGTTTTTT

V: TRBV5-4
D: TRBD2
size: NA
J: TRBJ2-5
CDR3: CASSWTSRETQYF
DNA: TGTGCCAGCAGCTGGACTAGCAGGGAGACCCAGTACTTC

V: TRBV7-9
D: NA
size: NA
J: TRBJ2-3
CDR3: CASSLVGLTSTDTQYF
DNA: TGTGCCAGCAGCTTAGTTGGCTTAACTAGCACAGATACGCAGTATTTT

V: TRBV15
D: TRBD1
size: NA
J: TRBJ2-7
CDR3: CATSTLPGTGSYEQYF
DNA: TGTGCCACCAGCACCCTTCCCGGGACAGGCTCCTACGAGCAGTACTTC

V: TRBV6-5
D: NA
size: NA
J: TRBJ2-1
CDR3: CASSSDTSSYNEQFF
DNA: TGTGCCAGCAGTTCGGACACATCCTCCTACAATGAGCAGTTCTTC

V: TRBV28
D: NA
size: once
J: TRBJ1-1
CDR3: CASSLPGGDTEAFF
DNA: TGTGCCAGCTCACTGCCGGGGGGGGACACTGAAGCTTTCTTT

V: TRBV7-6
D: TRBD1
size: NA
J: TRBJ1-6
CDR3: CASSPGGSYNSPLHF
DNA: TGTGCCAGCAGCCCAGGGGGCTCCTATAATTCACCCCTCCACTTT

V: TRBV5-1
D: NA
size: NA
J: TRBJ1-2
CDR3: CASSSTTRPSYGYTF
DNA: TGCGCCAGCAGCTCCACCACAAGGCCTTCCTATGGCTACACCTTC

V: TRBV5-5
D: NA
size: few
J: TRBJ1-6
CDR3: CASSHRTDSPLHF
DNA: TGTGCCAGCAGCCATAGGACGGATTCACCCCTCCACTTT

V: TRBV7-9
D: NA
size: NA
J: TRBJ1-1
CDR3: CASIAVNTEAFF
DNA: TGTGCCAGCATCGCGGTGAACACTGAAGCTTTCTTT

V: TRBV18
D: TRBD1
size: once
J: TRBJ1-1
CDR3: CASLRDSKLTEAFF
DNA: TGTGCCAGCTTACGGGACAGCAAGTTAACTGAAGCTTTCTTT

V: TRBV18
D: NA
size: NA
J: TRBJ1-4
CDR3: CASSVQGTNEKLFF
DNA: TGTGCCAGCTCAGTACAGGGAACTAATGAAAAACTGTTTTTT

V: TRBV29-1
D: TRBD2
size: NA
J: TRBJ2-3
CDR3: CSAISGTSGGAGTDTQYF
DNA: TGCAGCGCAATTTCAGGGACTAGCGGGGGGGCGGGCACAGATACGCAGTATTTT

V: TRBV20-1
D: NA
size: once
J: TRBJ2-5
CDR3: CSARHRETQYF
DNA: TGCAGTGCTAGACACCGAGAGACCCAGTACTTC

V: TRBV18
D: NA
size: few
J: TRBJ1-4
CDR3: CASSPNRAEKLFF
DNA: TGTGCCAGCTCACCGAACAGGGCTGAAAAACTGTTTTTT